Only one count was recorded for the clone carrying this T cell receptor (beta chain). There are 14 residues in the CDR3. The V end was cut by 0 bases, the J end by 2 bases, with 9 bases between. CDR1 is SGHNT, CDR2 YYREEE, per germline (reference sequence). Per the authors' pipeline: By means of reference gene primer amplification, nucleated cell counts were estimated. Libraries were prepared by immunoSEQ multiplex PCR; TCRdb keeps only in-frame clonotypes and omits some of them. That table supplies the V and J calls and clone size; D and trimming were determined from the DNA. Of under 300,000 clones listed, approximately 91% are singletons. The sample is drawn from a study of blood T cell repertoires in COVID-19. For the study at large: Both acute and convalescent COVID-19 samples were obtained from the United States, Italy and Spain. PBMCs, B-cell-depleted T cells, or T cells provided the cDNA or gDNA that made up the material.

This receptor was taken from a woman between 40 and 55 years old who had recovered from COVID-19. The chain carries TRBV5-4 and TRBJ2-7, with D possibly being TRBD2 (6 bases). Material: peripheral blood. The CDR3, as DNA: TGTGCCAGCAGCTTGGGGCGGGGCCCCTACGAGCAGTACTTC. This encodes CASSLGRGPYEQYF.